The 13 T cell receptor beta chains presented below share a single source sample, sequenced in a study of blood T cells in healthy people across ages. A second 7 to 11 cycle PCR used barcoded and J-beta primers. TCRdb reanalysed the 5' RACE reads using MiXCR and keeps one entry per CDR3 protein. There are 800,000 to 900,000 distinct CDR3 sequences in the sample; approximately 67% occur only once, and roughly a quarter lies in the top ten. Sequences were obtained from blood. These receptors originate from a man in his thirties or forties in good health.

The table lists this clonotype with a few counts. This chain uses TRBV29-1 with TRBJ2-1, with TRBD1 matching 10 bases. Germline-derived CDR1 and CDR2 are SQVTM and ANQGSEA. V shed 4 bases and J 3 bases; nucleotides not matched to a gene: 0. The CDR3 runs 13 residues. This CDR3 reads CSVGTGGYNEQFF. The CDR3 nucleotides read TGCAGCGTTGGGACAGGGGGCTACAATGAGCAGTTCTTC.

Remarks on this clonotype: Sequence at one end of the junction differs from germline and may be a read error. Here the CDR3 DNA reads TGCAGCGTTGAATACAACTCCTACGAGCGGTACTTC. Translated, it gives CSVEYNSYERYF. The chain recombines TRBV29-1 with TRBJ2-7, with D unclear. CDR1 SQVTM and CDR2 ANQGSEA come from the germline V gene. CDR3 length: 12 residues.

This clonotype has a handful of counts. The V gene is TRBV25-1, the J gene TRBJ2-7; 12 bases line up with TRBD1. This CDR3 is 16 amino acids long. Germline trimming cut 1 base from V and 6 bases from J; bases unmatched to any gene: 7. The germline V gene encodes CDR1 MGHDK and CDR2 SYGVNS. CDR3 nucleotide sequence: TGTGCCAGCAGTGAATGTGGGACAGGGGGCTTGTGCGAGCAGTACTTC. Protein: CASSECGTGGLCEQYF.

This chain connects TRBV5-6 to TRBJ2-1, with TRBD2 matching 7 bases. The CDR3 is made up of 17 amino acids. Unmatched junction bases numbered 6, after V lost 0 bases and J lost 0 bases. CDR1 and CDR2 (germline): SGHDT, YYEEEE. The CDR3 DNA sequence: TGTGCCAGCAGCTTGGTAGGGCGGGGGTTCTCCTACAATGAGCAGTTCTTC. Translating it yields CASSLVGRGFSYNEQFF.

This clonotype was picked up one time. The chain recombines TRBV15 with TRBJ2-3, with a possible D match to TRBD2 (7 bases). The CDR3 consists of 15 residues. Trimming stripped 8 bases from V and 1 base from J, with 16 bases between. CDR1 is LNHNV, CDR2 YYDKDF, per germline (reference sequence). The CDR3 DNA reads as TGTGCCACCCGACCCGGGGGGCGCGGCACAGATACGCAGTATTTT. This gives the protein CATRPGGRGTDTQYF.

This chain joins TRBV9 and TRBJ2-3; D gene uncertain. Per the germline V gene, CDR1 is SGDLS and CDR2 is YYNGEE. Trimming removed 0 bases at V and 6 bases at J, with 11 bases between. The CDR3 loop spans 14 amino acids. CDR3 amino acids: CASSVVGRSDTQYF. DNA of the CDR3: TGTGCCAGCAGCGTAGTTGGTAGATCCGATACGCAGTATTTT.

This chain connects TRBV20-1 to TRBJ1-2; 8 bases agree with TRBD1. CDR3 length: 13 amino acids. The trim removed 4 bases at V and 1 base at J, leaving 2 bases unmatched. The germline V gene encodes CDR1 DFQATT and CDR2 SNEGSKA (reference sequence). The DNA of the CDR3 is TGCAGTGCTACGGACAGGGATAACTATGGCTACACCTTC. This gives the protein CSATDRDNYGYTF.

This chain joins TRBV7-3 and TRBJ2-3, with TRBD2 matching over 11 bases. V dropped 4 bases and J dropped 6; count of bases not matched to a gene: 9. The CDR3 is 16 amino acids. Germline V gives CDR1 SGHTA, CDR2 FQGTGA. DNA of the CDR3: TGTGCCAGCAGCTCAGTAGCGGGGGGGACTGCGGATACGCAGTATTTT. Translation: CASSSVAGGTADTQYF.

This CDR3 reads CSARDFPGIWEQFF. DNA for the CDR3: TGCAGTGCTAGAGATTTCCCCGGAATCTGGGAGCAGTTCTTC. This chain uses TRBV20-1 with TRBJ2-1; D uncertain. Trimming took 0 bases from V and 10 from J, leaving 16 bases between them. This CDR3 comprises 14 residues. The V gene's germline CDR1 is DFQATT and CDR2 SNEGSKA (reference sequence).

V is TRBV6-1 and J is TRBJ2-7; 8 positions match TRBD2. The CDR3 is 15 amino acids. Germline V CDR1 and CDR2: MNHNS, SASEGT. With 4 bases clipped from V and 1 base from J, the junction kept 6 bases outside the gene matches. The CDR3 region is CASSGWASGSYEQYF. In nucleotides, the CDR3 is TGTGCCAGCAGTGGATGGGCTAGCGGGTCCTACGAGCAGTACTTC.

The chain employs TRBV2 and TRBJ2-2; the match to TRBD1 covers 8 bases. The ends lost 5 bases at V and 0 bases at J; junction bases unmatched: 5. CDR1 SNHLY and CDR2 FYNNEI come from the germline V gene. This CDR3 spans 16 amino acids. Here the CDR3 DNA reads TGTGCCAGCAGTTTGGACAGGGCCGCGAACACCGGGGAGCTGTTTTTT. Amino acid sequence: CASSLDRAANTGELFF.

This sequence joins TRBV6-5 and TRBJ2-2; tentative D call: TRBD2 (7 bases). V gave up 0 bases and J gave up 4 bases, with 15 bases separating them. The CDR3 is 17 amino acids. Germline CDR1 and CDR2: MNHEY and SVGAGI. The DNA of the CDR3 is TGTGCCAGCAGTTACTCGATTGGGGGGGCGGTCACCGGGGAGCTGTTTTTT. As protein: CASSYSIGGAVTGELFF.

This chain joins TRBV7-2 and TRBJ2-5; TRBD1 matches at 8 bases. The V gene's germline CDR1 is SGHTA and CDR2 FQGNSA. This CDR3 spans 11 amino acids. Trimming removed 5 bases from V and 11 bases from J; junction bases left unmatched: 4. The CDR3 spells CASSLDRGQYF. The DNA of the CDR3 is TGTGCCAGCAGCCTCGACAGGGGTCAGTACTTC. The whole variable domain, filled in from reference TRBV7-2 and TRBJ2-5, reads GAGVSQSPSNKVTEKGKDVELRCDPISGHTALYWYRQSLGQGLEFLIYFQGNSAPDKSGLPSDRFSAERTGGSVSTLTIQRTQQEDSAVYLCASSLDRGQYFGPGTRLLVL.